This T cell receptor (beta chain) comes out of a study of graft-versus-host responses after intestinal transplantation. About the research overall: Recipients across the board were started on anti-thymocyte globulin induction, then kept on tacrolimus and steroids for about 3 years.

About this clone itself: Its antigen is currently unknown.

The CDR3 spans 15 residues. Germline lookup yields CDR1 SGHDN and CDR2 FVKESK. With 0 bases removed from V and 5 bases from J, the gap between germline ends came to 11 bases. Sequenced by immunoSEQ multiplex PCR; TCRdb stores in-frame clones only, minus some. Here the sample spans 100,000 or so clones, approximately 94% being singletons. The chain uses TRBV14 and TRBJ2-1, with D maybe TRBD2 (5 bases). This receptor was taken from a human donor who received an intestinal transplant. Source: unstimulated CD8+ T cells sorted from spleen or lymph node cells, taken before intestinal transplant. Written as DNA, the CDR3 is TGTGCCAGCAGCCAAGAGCTAGCTGGTCACAATGAGCAGTTCTTC. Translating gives CASSQELAGHNEQFF.